The 26 T cell receptor beta chains reported below all come from one sample, sequenced in a study of beta chain features in type 1 diabetes. Every isolated RNA sample was fully reverse transcribed, so sequencing captured expressed TCRB transcripts. TCRdb's table, derived via immunoSEQ multiplex PCR, lists solely in-frame clones and lacks some. The top ten hold approximately 0.093% of the sample, which has 680,000 or so clones, about a sixth seen once. The sequenced sample was naive CD4+ T cells from blood. These receptors all stem from a man between 18 and 35 years old in good health.

In DNA form, the CDR3 reads TGTGCCAGCAGCTCGACAGCTCAAGAGACCCAGTACTTC. Amino acids: CASSSTAQETQYF. The chain recombines TRBV7-9 with TRBJ2-5; tentatively, D is TRBD1 (5 bases). V lost 4 bases and J 2 bases, leaving 8 bases between the germline ends. In germline, CDR1 is SEHNR, CDR2 FQNEAQ (reference sequence). The CDR3 consists of 13 residues.

Notes on this clone: Germline and junction disagree at one end, which may indicate a read error. The gene calls are TRBV28 and TRBJ2-7; D may be TRBD1 or TRBD2 (5 bases each). The CDR3 is 11 residues long. In germline, CDR1 is MDHEN, CDR2 SYDVKM. CDR3 nucleotide sequence: TGTGCCAGCAGTTTGGGGACCGAGGAGTACTTC. It encodes CASSLGTEEYF.

This clone was picked up a small number of times. The chain employs TRBV5-1 and TRBJ2-1; 8 positions match TRBD2. V was clipped by 3 bases and J by 6 bases; unmatched bases: 8. CDR3 length: 15 amino acids. CDR1 is SGHRS and CDR2 is YFSETQ in the germline V gene. For the CDR3, the DNA is TGCGCCAGCAGCTCCCTAAAGCGGGAGTCCAATGAGCAGTTCTTC. Its protein is CASSSLKRESNEQFF.

The chain combines TRBV4-3 with TRBJ1-1; D is ambiguous. CDR3 length equals 14 residues. Deletions cut 4 bases from V and 10 bases from J, with 19 bases between. The germline gives CDR1 LGHNA, CDR2 YSLEER. Written as DNA, the CDR3 is TGCGCCAGCAGCCGCGGCAGGCCCCAGGTGGGAGCTTTCTTT. Encoded protein: CASSRGRPQVGAFF.

The chain combines TRBV27 with TRBJ2-1; 9 bases line up with TRBD1. The trim removed 0 bases at V and 6 bases at J, leaving 3 bases unmatched. CDR1 MNHEY and CDR2 SMNVEV come from the germline V gene (reference sequence). The CDR3 is 15 residues long. CDR3 coding DNA: TGTGCCAGCAGTTTATCGCGACAGGGGGTCAATGAGCAGTTCTTC. Encoded protein: CASSLSRQGVNEQFF.

This sequence joins TRBV9 and TRBJ1-1; the match to TRBD1 covers 8 bases. This CDR3 spans 16 amino acids. The germline CDR1 and CDR2 sequences are SGDLS and YYNGEE. Losses at the gene ends were 0 bases for V and 4 bases for J; bases not matched to a gene: 8. The CDR3 DNA sequence: TGTGCCAGCAGCGTAGTTGCCCAGGGGGCAGGCACTGAAGCTTTCTTT. Its translation is CASSVVAQGAGTEAFF.

V gene TRBV5-6 combines with J gene TRBJ2-2, with a possible D match to TRBD2 (5 bases). The CDR3 length is 16 residues. The germline CDR1 and CDR2 sequences are SGHDT and YYEEEE. V was clipped by 4 bases and J by 2 bases, with 15 bases between them. The CDR3 coding sequence is TGTGCCAGCAGCAGGCCAGGCGGGTTTAACACCGGGGAGCTGTTTTTT. It yields the protein CASSRPGGFNTGELFF. The full variable domain, with the rest looked up from reference TRBV5-6 and TRBJ2-2, is DAGVTQSPTHLIKTRGQQVTLRCSPKSGHDTVSWYQQALGQGPQFIFQYYEEEERQRGNFPDRFSGHQFPNYSSELNVNALLLGDSALYLCASSRPGGFNTGELFFGEGSRLTVL.

In this sample, this clone turned up a few times. This chain joins TRBV7-3 and TRBJ2-3; D may match TRBD1 or TRBD2 (5 bases each). Per the germline V gene, CDR1 is SGHTA and CDR2 is FQGTGA. The length of the CDR3 is 16 residues. V was trimmed by 4 bases and J by 1 base, leaving 15 bases between them. The DNA of the CDR3 is TGTGCCAGCAGCTCGGGGCTTACTAGACGCACAGATACGCAGTATTTT. Residues: CASSSGLTRRTDTQYF.

The chain joins TRBV7-6 to TRBJ2-7; TRBD1 matches 7 bases. The CDR3 consists of 14 residues. Germline trimming cut 5 bases from V and 1 base from J; bases unmatched to any gene: 5. Germline CDR1 SGHVS, CDR2 FNYEAQ. For the CDR3, the DNA is TGTGCCAGCAGCGGACAGGTCTTTTCCTACGAGCAGTACTTC. Translating gives CASSGQVFSYEQYF.

The chain uses TRBV2 and TRBJ2-5, with 7 bases aligning to TRBD2. The CDR3 runs to 12 residues. With V trimmed by 9 bases and J by 3 bases, 4 bases remained unmatched. Germline loops: CDR1 SNHLY, CDR2 FYNNEI. The CDR3 nucleotides are TGTGCCAGTGGACTAGGAGAAGAGACCCAGTACTTC. This translates into CASGLGEETQYF.

This clone was recorded only once. This sequence joins TRBV6-1 and TRBJ1-1; 9 bases are a match to TRBD1. CDR3 length: 16 residues. Germline V CDR1 and CDR2: MNHNS, SASEGT. V dropped 6 bases and J dropped 5; count of bases not matched to a gene: 13. CDR3 amino acids: CASREPGQGGGTEAFF. In nucleotides, the CDR3 is TGTGCCAGCAGGGAACCGGGACAGGGTGGGGGGACTGAAGCTTTCTTT.

This clone was observed a few times. CDR3: CASSLLPTSAEQYF. CDR3 coding DNA: TGTGCCAGTTCGCTCTTGCCAACTAGCGCCGAGCAGTACTTC. The chain employs TRBV19 and TRBJ2-7, with TRBD2 identical over 7 bases. V dropped 8 bases and J dropped 6; count of bases not matched to a gene: 13. Germline lookup yields CDR1 LNHDA and CDR2 SQIVND (reference sequence). This CDR3 has 14 residues. Variable domain in full (rest from reference TRBV19 and TRBJ2-7): DGGITQSPKYLFRKEGQNVTLSCEQNLNHDAMYWYRQDPGQGLRLIYYSQIVNDFQKGDIAEGYSVSREKKESFPLTVTSAQKNPTAFYLCASSLLPTSAEQYFGPGTRLTVT.

This clone was found a few times. V and J are TRBV5-1 and TRBJ1-2; 8 bases are a match to TRBD1. This CDR3 has 12 amino acids. The V and J ends lost 6 bases and 5 bases, in that order; junction bases with no gene match: 3. In germline, CDR1 is SGHRS, CDR2 YFSETQ. CDR3 DNA sequence: TGCGCCAGCACAGGGGGCGAGTATGGCTACACCTTC. Its protein is CASTGGEYGYTF.

The chain carries TRBV5-6 and TRBJ1-4; D is ambiguous. Germline CDR1 and CDR2: SGHDT and YYEEEE. The germline V and J ends were trimmed by 4 bases and 2 bases, with 18 bases remaining between them. The CDR3 has 17 residues. DNA for the CDR3: TGTGCCAGCAGCCCCTCTATGGGGTTCTATACTAATGAAAAACTGTTTTTT. Its protein product is CASSPSMGFYTNEKLFF.

The chain joins TRBV4-3 to TRBJ2-3; the D is unclear. Germline assignment: CDR1 LGHNA and CDR2 YSLEER. The CDR3 extends over 15 amino acids. Trimming removed 0 bases from V and 6 bases from J, with 13 bases in between. CDR3 protein: CASSQDPQARDTQYF. In nucleotides, the CDR3 is TGCGCCAGCAGCCAAGATCCGCAGGCCAGGGATACGCAGTATTTT.

The chain has TRBV9 and TRBJ2-7, with D unclear. CDR1 is SGDLS and CDR2 is YYNGEE in the germline V gene. Trimming shortened V by 4 bases and J by 6 bases, and 23 bases separated the two germline ends. This CDR3 is 16 amino acids long. CDR3 region: CASSPPKKAALVEQYF. CDR3 nucleotides: TGTGCCAGCAGCCCCCCCAAAAAGGCAGCCCTCGTCGAGCAGTACTTC.

The chain links TRBV2 to TRBJ1-5; TRBD1 aligns across 10 bases. The ends lost 6 bases at V and 6 bases at J; junction bases unmatched: 8. CDR3 length equals 15 residues. Germline V gene sequence: CDR1 SNHLY, CDR2 FYNNEI. The CDR3: CASRTGTGAPQPQHF. The CDR3 region has the DNA TGTGCCAGCAGAACCGGGACAGGGGCGCCTCAGCCCCAGCATTTT.

Only a few counts were recorded for this clone. The rearrangement uses TRBV4-3 and TRBJ1-1; a weak D match, TRBD1 (6 bases). The CDR3 sequence is 18 residues long. Trimming took off 4 bases at V and 3 bases at J, with 24 bases between the two ends. Germline V gene lookup returns CDR1 LGHNA and CDR2 YSLEER. CDR3 amino acids: CASSRGVQGPPPDTEAFF. CDR3 nucleotide sequence: TGCGCCAGCAGCCGCGGCGTACAGGGCCCCCCTCCAGACACTGAAGCTTTCTTT.

This clone was counted only a few times. The V gene is TRBV10-3, the J gene TRBJ1-1; 7 nucleotides line up with TRBD1. CDR1 and CDR2 from the germline V gene are ENHRY and SYGVKD. The CDR3 is 15 amino acids. J was trimmed by 1 base and V by 6 bases; bases with no gene match: 8. Here the CDR3 DNA reads TGTGCCATCAGCCAACTGGGACAGAGGAACACTGAAGCTTTCTTT. Its protein is CAISQLGQRNTEAFF.

This sequence joins TRBV9 and TRBJ2-5; D gene ambiguous. The length of the CDR3 is 13 residues. Germline CDR1 SGDLS, CDR2 YYNGEE. The V gene lost 2 bases and the J gene lost 2 bases, with 7 bases spanning the gap. In DNA, the CDR3 is TGTGCCAGCAGCGTCAACCAACAAGAGACCCAGTACTTC. Protein: CASSVNQQETQYF.

This clone was observed a few times. V is TRBV4-3 and J is TRBJ2-1; D may be TRBD1 (6 bases). CDR1 is LGHNA and CDR2 is YSLEER in the germline V gene. CDR3 size: 20 residues. Trimming pared 0 bases from V and 6 bases from J, leaving 27 bases between. The CDR3 sequence is CASSQDMPRLGDIESNEQFF. The CDR3 bases are TGCGCCAGCAGCCAAGATATGCCCCGCCTGGGGGACATAGAGTCCAATGAGCAGTTCTTC.

V and J are TRBV9 and TRBJ2-3; 7 nucleotides line up with TRBD1. Germline-derived CDR1 and CDR2 are SGDLS and YYNGEE. Trimming removed 4 bases from V and 0 bases from J; junction bases left unmatched: 8. The CDR3 runs to 16 residues. CDR3 protein: CASSPRQGYSTDTQYF. In DNA form, the CDR3 reads TGTGCCAGCAGCCCAAGACAGGGTTACAGCACAGATACGCAGTATTTT. Complete variable domain (other parts from reference TRBV9 and TRBJ2-3): DSGVTQTPKHLITATGQRVTLRCSPRSGDLSVYWYQQSLDQGLQFLIQYYNGEERAKGNILERFSAQQFPDLHSELNLSSLELGDSALYFCASSPRQGYSTDTQYFGPGTRLTVL.

Concerning this clone: This specimen includes other DNA sequences encoding the same CDR3. The rearrangement links TRBV18 to TRBJ2-7, with 9 bases lining up with TRBD1. The V and J ends lost 6 bases and 0 bases, in that order; junction bases with no gene match: 3. CDR3 length: 14 amino acids. The germline V gene has CDR1 KGHSH and CDR2 LQKENI. The CDR3 here is CASSRDRASYEQYF. CDR3 bases: TGTGCCAGCTCCCGGGACAGGGCCTCCTACGAGCAGTACTTC.

V is TRBV30 and J is TRBJ1-6; 8 nucleotides line up with TRBD1. CDR1 GTSNPN and CDR2 SVGIG come from the germline V gene (reference sequence). The CDR3 is 14 amino acids. V was clipped by 3 bases and J by 9 bases; unmatched bases: 7. CDR3 sequence: CAWRVHGQGSPLHF. The CDR3 nucleotides read TGTGCCTGGAGGGTCCACGGACAGGGTTCACCCCTCCACTTT.

This clone was detected a few times. V gene TRBV5-4 combines with J gene TRBJ2-5; a possible D gene is TRBD2 (6 bases). V lost 0 bases, J lost 14 bases, and 26 bases lay in between. Germline CDR1 SGHNT, CDR2 YYREEE (reference sequence). This CDR3 has 16 residues. The CDR3 region is CASSLAIGTRHTGVYF. In DNA, the CDR3 is TGTGCCAGCAGCTTGGCAATCGGGACTCGACATACCGGGGTTTACTTC.

This clone was detected a few times. The CDR3 DNA follows: TGTGCCAGCAGCCATTCCAGGGGTAGCGGGGTAAACATTCAGTACTTC. Amino acid sequence: CASSHSRGSGVNIQYF. The chain has TRBV13 and TRBJ2-4; 8 nucleotides line up with TRBD2. The CDR3 has 16 amino acids. With V trimmed by 5 bases and J by 6 bases, 12 bases remained unmatched. Germline values: CDR1 PRHDT, CDR2 FYEKMQ (reference sequence).